This T cell receptor (beta chain) was recovered during a study of T cell responses to AZD1222 COVID-19 vaccine. Data came from immunoSEQ multiplex PCR; TCRdb stores just in-frame clones and leaves some out. The sample has approximately 180,000 clones, about 85% seen once. The V gene lost 4 bases and the J gene lost 0 bases, with 7 bases spanning the gap. Germline-derived CDR1 and CDR2 are SGHRS and YFSETQ. There are 14 residues in the CDR3. The sample was peripheral blood, taken on day 0 of AZD1222 vaccination. The chain couples TRBV5-1 to TRBJ1-4; D gene ambiguous. The sequence derives from an adult in good health. The CDR3 coding sequence is TGCGCCAGCAGCGGAAGCACAACTAATGAAAAACTGTTTTTT. Protein product: CASSGSTTNEKLFF.